This T cell receptor (beta chain) was sequenced in a study of T-cell reconstitution after alpha-beta-depleted transplantation in children listed by TCRdb under 2016. Describing the broader study: Using TCR repertoire profiling, the study followed T-cell immune reconstitution in a quantitative way in children after TCRalphabeta/CD19-depleted allogeneic hematopoietic cell transplantation.

Many counts were recorded for this clonotype. The clone's antigen remains unknown. No base quality values were provided; no much bigger clone lies one nucleotide off. CDR1 and CDR2, per the germline V gene, are SGHTA and FQGNSA. The CDR3 sequence holds 15 residues, the cysteine and phenylalanine included. Left in the record is the CDR3 DNA by itself, 45 bases read in frame from the first base. The junction shows trimming of 0 bases on V and 2 bases on J, plus 10 bases between the germline ends. The library was produced with PCR. The sequencing machine was an Illumina HiSeq 2500. Molecular barcoding was employed in the preparation of TCR libraries, with unique molecular identifiers being used to normalize TCRbeta repertoire quantification. TCRdb applied fastp at Q25 and MiXCR to the public reads, then kept only in-frame beta chains. Each entry merges the rows of one CDR3 protein and shows their most common DNA and genes. This sample gives over 550,000 distinct CDR3 sequences in total; under 12% of them show up just once. The leading ten clones occupy roughly 4% of the sample.

The source of this sequence is a human donor who donated a stem cell graft to a child with acute myeloid leukemia. Sample: PBMCs from the stem cell graft donor, taken from the stem cell graft. This chain joins TRBV7-2 to TRBJ1-1; the D gene remains uncertain. The CDR3 region has the sequence CASSLAAGRNTEAFF. The sequenced DNA: TGTGCCAGCAGCTTAGCCGCCGGGAGAAACACTGAAGCTTTCTTT.